This entry lists 5 T cell receptor beta chains sequenced from one sample in a study of T cells after posttransplantation cyclophosphamide (dated by TCRdb to the mid-2010s). The method behind the library was the immunoSEQ multiplex PCR assay. TCRdb took this table from immuneACCESS and kept in-frame rearrangements with V and J called. Such tables lack part of the clones; where checked against another copy, unresolved V genes explain under half of the gap, and the rest is unexplained. Counted in this sample were 2,000 to 2,500 clones; 81% of them appeared once. Over 10% of the sample is in the top ten clones. This specimen's treatment or condition label, interpreted: high-dose cyclophosphamide on days +3 and +4 as single-agent GVHD prophylaxis. PTCy patients received busulfan and fludarabine conditioning, a related or unrelated marrow graft, and cyclophosphamide on days +3 and +4. Sequenced material: CD8+ T cells sorted from blood, taken 350 to 380 days after allogeneic stem cell transplant with posttransplant cyclophosphamide. These receptors all stem from a male patient between 45 and 59 years old who received an allogeneic stem cell transplant from a related donor and was CMV-positive. After a transplant, certain T cells may trace back to the graft donor.

The chain is built from TRBV19 and TRBJ2-7; 8 nucleotides agree with TRBD1. Germline V gives CDR1 LNHDA, CDR2 SQIVND (reference sequence). With V trimmed by 7 bases and J by 4 bases, 12 bases remained unmatched. This CDR3 region has 15 residues. CDR3 sequence: CASTEGQGALYEQYF. Written as DNA, the CDR3 is TGTGCCAGTACCGAAGGGCAGGGGGCGCTTTACGAGCAGTACTTC.

The rearrangement uses TRBV7-8 and TRBJ1-2; a possible D gene is TRBD1 (5 bases). In germline, CDR1 is SGHVS, CDR2 FQNEAQ. Trimming removed 4 bases at V and 4 bases at J, with 10 bases between. CDR3 size: 13 residues. In DNA, the CDR3 is TGTGCCAGCAGCTCCGAAGGGGTCTATGGCTACACCTTC. Translation: CASSSEGVYGYTF.

In nucleotides, the CDR3 is TGTGCCAGCAGCCCAAGCAGGGGGTCCTATGGCTACACCTTC. Translating it yields CASSPSRGSYGYTF. The chain links TRBV7-2 to TRBJ1-2; 7 bases line up with TRBD1. From germline, CDR1 is SGHTA and CDR2 FQGNSA. There are 14 residues in the CDR3. Trimming removed 5 bases from V and 4 bases from J; junction bases left unmatched: 7.

This chain uses TRBV18 with TRBJ2-5, with TRBD1 as a possible D gene (6 bases). The CDR3 loop spans 17 amino acids. Germline CDR1 is KGHSH and CDR2 is LQKENI. V was pared by 1 base and J by 2 bases, with 17 bases between. CDR3 nucleotides: TGTGCCAGCTCACCACGCCCCAGGGGTACTTTTCAAGAGACCCAGTACTTC. Its translation: CASSPRPRGTFQETQYF.

This chain joins TRBV19 and TRBJ2-5, with D tentatively TRBD2 (5 bases). Germline V gene sequence: CDR1 LNHDA, CDR2 SQIVND (reference sequence). V lost 4 bases, J lost 9 bases, and 12 bases lay in between. The CDR3 totals 12 residues. CDR3 region: CASSTGNLAQYF. The CDR3 DNA follows: TGTGCCAGTAGTACCGGGAACTTAGCCCAGTACTTC.